These 27 T cell receptor beta chains were all obtained from the same sample, sequenced in a study of metastatic and nonmetastatic thyroid tumors. Until they underwent thyroid surgery, no patient had received any treatment. TCRdb re-clonotyped the PCR reads via MiXCR. The table has 30,000 to 45,000 clones, less than 25% seen once. Material for sequencing was blood. The source of these receptors is a female donor with papillary thyroid cancer or a benign thyroid nodule (not recorded which). Some clones in this sample may be carry-over from other donors' samples.

This chain links TRBV7-8 with TRBJ2-7; 10 bases agree with TRBD1. CDR1 SGHVS and CDR2 FQNEAQ come from the germline V gene. V lost 4 bases and J lost 3; bases outside the gene matches: 6. The length of the CDR3 is 15 residues. The CDR3 DNA sequence: TGTGCCAGCAGCTGGGGACAGGGGTTCTACTACGAGCAGTACTTC. It is translated as CASSWGQGFYYEQYF.

This clone was recorded at least ten times. The V and J genes are TRBV7-8 and TRBJ2-7; D is undetermined. The V end lost 3 bases, the J end lost 2 bases, and 26 bases lay between the germline ends. Germline assignment: CDR1 SGHVS and CDR2 FQNEAQ. This CDR3 contains 19 residues. Here the CDR3 reads CASSLRQLRAQARTYEQYF. Written as DNA, the CDR3 is TGTGCCAGCAGCTTGCGGCAGCTTAGGGCTCAAGCACGGACCTACGAGCAGTACTTC.

The chain couples TRBV20-1 to TRBJ2-1, with 10 bases matching TRBD2. Losses at the gene ends were 4 bases for V and 5 bases for J; bases not matched to a gene: 8. CDR3 length: 15 amino acids. CDR1 and CDR2 from the germline V gene are DFQATT and SNEGSKA (reference sequence). The CDR3 coding sequence is TGCAGTGCTACCTACGGAAGCGGGAGGGACAATGAGCAGTTCTTC. Its translation is CSATYGSGRDNEQFF.

The table lists this clone with many counts. The V gene is TRBV6-5, the J gene TRBJ1-3; D gene unclear. The V end was cut by 2 bases, the J end by 0 bases, with 17 bases between. This CDR3 spans 18 amino acids. CDR1 is MNHEY, CDR2 SVGAGI, per germline. CDR3 protein: CASSYESKGIYSGNTIYF. The DNA of the CDR3 is TGTGCCAGCAGTTACGAGTCGAAAGGGATATACTCTGGAAACACCATATATTTT.

The table lists this clone with many counts. The chain carries TRBV20-1 and TRBJ2-3; 11 bases fit TRBD2. V lost 5 bases, J lost 6 bases, and 10 bases stayed unmatched. The CDR3 consists of 15 residues. The germline V gene has CDR1 DFQATT and CDR2 SNEGSKA (reference sequence). The CDR3 loop reads CSAEPLAGDMDTQYF. Written as DNA, the CDR3 is TGCAGTGCTGAGCCACTAGCGGGGGACATGGATACGCAGTATTTT.

This clone was found many times. The chain uses TRBV27 and TRBJ2-3; tentative D call: TRBD2 (6 bases). The CDR3 covers 16 residues. CDR1 and CDR2 from the germline V gene are MNHEY and SMNVEV (reference sequence). V was cut by 6 bases and J by 2 bases, with 18 bases left in between. CDR3 amino acids: CASRLTGTPNTDTQYF. In nucleotides, the CDR3 is TGTGCCAGCAGATTAACCGGGACTCCGAACACAGATACGCAGTATTTT.

This clone was seen only once. The chain is built from TRBV30 and TRBJ1-5; D perhaps matches TRBD1 (5 bases). Germline CDR1 reads GTSNPN; CDR2 reads SVGIG (reference sequence). V lost 4 bases to trimming and J lost 7 bases, with 14 bases between them. This CDR3 comprises 13 residues. The chain's CDR3 is CAWNAGCRQPQHF. CDR3 nucleotide sequence: TGTGCCTGGAATGCAGGGTGCAGACAGCCCCAGCATTTT.

The genes are TRBV19 and TRBJ2-1; no clear D. Looked up from germline, CDR1 is LNHDA and CDR2 is SQIVND (reference sequence). Trimming took 1 base from V and 3 from J, leaving 10 bases between them. This CDR3 is built from 15 residues. The CDR3 here is CASSIARAVYNEQFF. The CDR3 coding sequence is TGTGCCAGTAGTATAGCTAGGGCAGTCTACAATGAGCAGTTCTTC.

This clone was found many times. The V call is TRBV11-2, the J call TRBJ2-1; D unresolved. Between the trimmed V and J ends, which lost 4 bases and 5 bases, there was a span of 0 bases. This CDR3 comprises 10 residues. Germline V lookup: CDR1 SGHAT, CDR2 FQNNGV. CDR3 in amino acids: CASSYNEQFF. In nucleotides, the CDR3 is TGTGCCAGCAGCTACAATGAGCAGTTCTTC.

A few counts support this clone. A much larger clone differs from this one at a single base, so this may be a read error. The CDR3 DNA follows: TGTGCCAGCAGTTATAGACGTACAGGGACCTATGGCTACACCTTC. Residues: CASSYRRTGTYGYTF. The chain couples TRBV6-2 or TRBV6-3 to TRBJ1-2; D is perhaps TRBD1 (6 bases). V lost 3 bases and J 4 bases, leaving 15 bases between the germline ends. The CDR3 has 15 amino acids. Germline V gene lookup returns CDR1 MNHEY and CDR2 SVGEGT.

This clone was detected many times. V and J are TRBV2 and TRBJ2-7; D is uncertain. V lost 6 bases, J lost 3 bases, and 12 bases lay in between. Germline V gene data show CDR1 as SNHLY and CDR2 as FYNNEI. CDR3 size: 13 residues. DNA for the CDR3: TGTGCCAGCAGCCTCGCCCTAAACTACGAGCAGTACTTC. As protein: CASSLALNYEQYF. The full variable domain, rest sourced from reference TRBV2 and TRBJ2-7, is EPEVTQTPSHQVTQMGQEVILRCVPISNHLYFYWYRQILGQKVEFLVSFYNNEISEKSEIFDDQFSVERPDGSNFTLKIRSTKLEDSAMYFCASSLALNYEQYFGPGTRLTVT.

This clone has only a few counts. One end of the junction varies from germline; a read error may be responsible. The rearrangement links TRBV15 to TRBJ2-2; D is uncertain. Germline-derived CDR1 and CDR2 are LNHNV and YYDKDF (reference sequence). This CDR3 has 13 residues. CDR3 loop: CATIRGLAGELFF. The CDR3 nucleotides read TGTGCCACCATCAGAGGCCTGGCCGGGGAGCTGTTTTTT.

Comment on this clone: A read error may be the cause here, since a much bigger clone is one base away. The gene calls are TRBV11-3 and TRBJ2-5, with D possibly TRBD1 on 5 matching bases. From germline, CDR1 is SGHNT and CDR2 YENEEA. This CDR3 contains 15 residues. Trimming took 3 bases from V and 2 from J, leaving 13 bases between them. The CDR3 spells CASSLQTATQETQYF. CDR3 DNA sequence: TGTGCCAGCAGCTTGCAGACAGCAACACAAGAGACCCAGTACTTC.

This clone was seen at least ten times. This sequence joins TRBV4-1 and TRBJ1-6, with TRBD1 matching over 7 bases. The CDR3 runs to 16 residues. Unmatched junction bases numbered 11, after V lost 5 bases and J lost 7 bases. Germline-derived CDR1 and CDR2 are MGHRA and YSYEKL. The CDR3 DNA follows: TGCGCCAGCAGCGTCCCCAACAGGGGACTCAATTCACCCCTCCACTTT. It specifies CASSVPNRGLNSPLHF.

The sample holds many counts of this clone. V gene TRBV7-2 combines with J gene TRBJ1-1; D remains unclear. V lost 1 base, J lost 1 base, and 4 bases lay in between. Per germline, CDR1 SGHTA and CDR2 FQGNSA. The CDR3 extends over 13 amino acids. The CDR3 bases are TGTGCCAGCAGCTTAGTACCGAACACTGAAGCTTTCTTT. As protein: CASSLVPNTEAFF. The whole variable domain, remainder taken from reference TRBV7-2 and TRBJ1-1, is GAGVSQSPSNKVTEKGKDVELRCDPISGHTALYWYRQSLGQGLEFLIYFQGNSAPDKSGLPSDRFSAERTGGSVSTLTIQRTQQEDSAVYLCASSLVPNTEAFFGQGTRLTVV.

In its sample, this clone was seen many times. V is TRBV11-2 and J is TRBJ2-1; D assignment may be TRBD1 or TRBD2 (6 bases each). V gave up 3 bases and J gave up 8 bases, with 14 bases separating them. The CDR3 contains 14 residues. From germline, CDR1 is SGHAT and CDR2 FQNNGV. CDR3 nucleotide sequence: TGTGCCAGCAGCTTTTTCAGGGGAGGACATGAGCAGTTCTTC. Translated, it gives CASSFFRGGHEQFF. Filled out from reference TRBV11-2 and TRBJ2-1, the complete variable domain reads EAGVAQSPRYKIIEKRQSVAFWCNPISGHATLYWYQQILGQGPKLLIQFQNNGVVDDSQLPKDRFSAERLKGVDSTLKIQPAKLEDSAVYLCASSFFRGGHEQFFGPGTRLTVL.

This clone was picked up many times. The V gene is TRBV30, the J gene TRBJ1-5; a possible D gene is TRBD1 (6 bases). Between the trimmed V and J ends, which lost 6 bases and 3 bases, there was a span of 15 bases. This CDR3 region has 14 residues. Germline V gene lookup returns CDR1 GTSNPN and CDR2 SVGIG (reference sequence). The CDR3 sequence is CACTPGTNNQPQHF. The CDR3 nucleotides are TGTGCCTGTACTCCCGGGACAAACAATCAGCCCCAGCATTTT.

The sample holds many counts of this clone. The DNA for the CDR3 is TGCGCCAGCCGAAACCCAGAGCTCTATGGCTACACCTTC. It yields the protein CASRNPELYGYTF. The J gene is TRBJ1-2, the V gene TRBV5-1; the D is unclear. Germline loops: CDR1 SGHRS, CDR2 YFSETQ. Trimming shortened V by 7 bases and J by 4 bases, and 14 bases separated the two germline ends. There are 13 residues in the CDR3.

This clone was picked up many times. The chain links TRBV5-1 to TRBJ2-7, with 8 bases matching TRBD2. Trimming cost V 0 bases and J 3 bases; bases outside gene matches: 11. The CDR3 contains 17 residues. Germline CDR1 and CDR2: SGHRS and YFSETQ. CDR3 amino acids: CASSLAAGGSGFYEQYF. The DNA of the CDR3 is TGCGCCAGCAGCTTGGCCGCGGGGGGCAGTGGGTTCTACGAGCAGTACTTC.

Note on this clone: The same CDR3 is also encoded by other DNA sequences in this sample. This chain joins TRBV6-1 and TRBJ2-7; TRBD2 agrees at 11 bases. V lost 5 bases and J lost 4; bases outside the gene matches: 4. This CDR3 contains 14 residues. CDR1 and CDR2 (germline): MNHNS, SASEGT. CDR3 nucleotide sequence: TGTGCCAGCAGTCCGGGACTAGCGGATTACGAGCAGTACTTC. Protein: CASSPGLADYEQYF.

On this clone itself: The junction shows a germline mismatch at one end, possibly a read error. The rearrangement joins TRBV7-8 to TRBJ1-1; D may be TRBD1 (5 bases). This CDR3 is built from 14 residues. CDR1 is SGHVS, CDR2 FQNEAQ, per germline. The CDR3 DNA sequence: TGTGCCAGCAGCTTAGGTCTCAGTGGGGGTGAATCTTTCTTT. Translated: CASSLGLSGGESFF.

The chain has TRBV7-9 and TRBJ2-7; 8 bases are shared with TRBD2. The germline V gene has CDR1 SEHNR and CDR2 FQNEAQ (reference sequence). This CDR3 spans 15 amino acids. Unmatched junction bases numbered 18, after V lost 10 bases and J lost 7 bases. The CDR3 protein is CAIDGLSGGRLEQYF. The CDR3 DNA follows: TGTGCCATCGACGGACTATCGGGAGGGCGGTTGGAGCAGTACTTC.

With respect to this clone: A much larger clone is a single base away; this may be a read error. DNA for the CDR3: TGTGCCAGCAGCTTGGTGGTGCAGGGGGCCTATCAGCCCCAGCATTTT. This sequence encodes CASSLVVQGAYQPQHF. The rearrangement uses TRBV5-6 and TRBJ1-5; 8 bases line up with TRBD1. Germline V gives CDR1 SGHDT, CDR2 YYEEEE. Losses at the gene ends were 0 bases for V and 5 bases for J; bases not matched to a gene: 7. The CDR3 length is 16 residues.

This clone was found many times. This chain uses TRBV14 with TRBJ2-1; TRBD1 is a possible D gene (5 bases). V shed 0 bases and J shed 6 bases, with 18 bases lying between them. The CDR3 length is 17 residues. Looked up from germline, CDR1 is SGHDN and CDR2 is FVKESK. In nucleotides, the CDR3 is TGTGCCAGCAGCCAAGAAGGGGCCTTCATTCCCTCCAATGAGCAGTTCTTC. It is translated as CASSQEGAFIPSNEQFF.

This clone has a handful of counts. This chain uses TRBV27 with TRBJ2-2; D tentatively reads TRBD1 or TRBD2 (5 bases each). Germline V gene lookup returns CDR1 MNHEY and CDR2 SMNVEV (reference sequence). CDR3 length equals 14 residues. V lost 6 bases to trimming and J lost 10 bases, with 18 bases between them. CDR3 amino acids: CASRPRGDPVELFF. CDR3 coding DNA: TGTGCCAGCAGACCTAGAGGGGATCCCGTGGAGCTGTTTTTT.

This clone was seen many times. This rearrangement joins TRBV7-9 to TRBJ2-1; 10 bases fit TRBD1. V lost 1 base and J lost 7; bases outside the gene matches: 4. The length of the CDR3 is 15 residues. In germline, CDR1 is SEHNR, CDR2 FQNEAQ (reference sequence). CDR3 sequence reads: CASSLEGQGVNEQFF. CDR3 DNA: TGTGCCAGCAGCTTAGAAGGACAGGGGGTGAATGAGCAGTTCTTC. The full variable domain, completed using reference TRBV7-9 and TRBJ2-1, is DTGVSQNPRHKITKRGQNVTFRCDPISEHNRLYWYRQTLGQGPEFLTYFQNEAQLEKSRLLSDRFSAERPKGSFSTLEIQRTEQGDSAMYLCASSLEGQGVNEQFFGPGTRLTVL.

This clone was seen at least ten times. This sequence joins TRBV7-3 and TRBJ2-1; no clear D gene. V dropped 4 bases and J dropped 7 bases, with 8 bases sitting between them. This CDR3 comprises 12 residues. CDR1 and CDR2 (germline): SGHTA, FQGTGA. The CDR3 is CASSSTVNEQFF. The CDR3, as DNA: TGTGCCAGCAGCTCGACGGTGAATGAGCAGTTCTTC. Complete variable domain (other parts from reference TRBV7-3 and TRBJ2-1): GAGVSQTPSNKVTEKGKYVELRCDPISGHTALYWYRQSLGQGPEFLIYFQGTGAADDSGLPNDRFFAVRPEGSVSTLKIQRTERGDSAVYLCASSSTVNEQFFGPGTRLTVL.